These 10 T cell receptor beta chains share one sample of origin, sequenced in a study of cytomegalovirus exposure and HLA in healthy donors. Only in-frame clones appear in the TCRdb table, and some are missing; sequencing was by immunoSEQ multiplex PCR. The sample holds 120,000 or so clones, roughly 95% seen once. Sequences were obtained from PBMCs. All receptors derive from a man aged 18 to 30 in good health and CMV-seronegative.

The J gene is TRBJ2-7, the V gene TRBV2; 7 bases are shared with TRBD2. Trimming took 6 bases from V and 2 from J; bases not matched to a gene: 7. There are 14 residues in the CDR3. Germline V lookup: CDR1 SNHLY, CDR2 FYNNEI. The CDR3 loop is CASSPGTIAYEQYF. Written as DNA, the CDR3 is TGTGCCAGCAGCCCCGGGACTATAGCCTACGAGCAGTACTTC. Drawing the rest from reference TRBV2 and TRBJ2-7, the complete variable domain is EPEVTQTPSHQVTQMGQEVILRCVPISNHLYFYWYRQILGQKVEFLVSFYNNEISEKSEIFDDQFSVERPDGSNFTLKIRSTKLEDSAMYFCASSPGTIAYEQYFGPGTRLTVT.

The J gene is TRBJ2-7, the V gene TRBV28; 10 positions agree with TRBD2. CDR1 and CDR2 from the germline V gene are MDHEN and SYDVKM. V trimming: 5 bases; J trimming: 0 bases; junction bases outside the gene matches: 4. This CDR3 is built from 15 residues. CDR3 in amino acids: CASSQLAGDSYEQYF. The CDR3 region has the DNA TGTGCCAGCAGTCAGCTAGCGGGAGACTCCTACGAGCAGTACTTC.

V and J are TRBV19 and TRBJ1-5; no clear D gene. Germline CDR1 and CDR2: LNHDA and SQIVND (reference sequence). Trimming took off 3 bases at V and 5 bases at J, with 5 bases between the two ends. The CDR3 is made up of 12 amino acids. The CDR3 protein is CASSIPDQPQHF. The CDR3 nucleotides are TGTGCCAGTAGTATCCCCGATCAGCCCCAGCATTTT.

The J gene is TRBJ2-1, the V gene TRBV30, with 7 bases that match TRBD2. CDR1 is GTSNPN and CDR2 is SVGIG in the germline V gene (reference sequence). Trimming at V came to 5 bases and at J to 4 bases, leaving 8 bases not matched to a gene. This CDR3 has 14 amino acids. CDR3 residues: CAWGDYPTYNEQFF. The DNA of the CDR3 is TGTGCCTGGGGGGACTACCCAACTTACAATGAGCAGTTCTTC.

CDR3 sequence (DNA): TGTGCCAGCAGCGCCAGACAGGGGCGCGAGACCCAGTACTTC. This translates into CASSARQGRETQYF. The rearrangement joins TRBV11-3 to TRBJ2-5; 8 nucleotides align to TRBD1. V was pared by 5 bases and J by 5 bases, with 7 bases of the junction left unmatched. CDR1 is SGHNT and CDR2 is YENEEA in the germline V gene. The CDR3 is 14 residues long.

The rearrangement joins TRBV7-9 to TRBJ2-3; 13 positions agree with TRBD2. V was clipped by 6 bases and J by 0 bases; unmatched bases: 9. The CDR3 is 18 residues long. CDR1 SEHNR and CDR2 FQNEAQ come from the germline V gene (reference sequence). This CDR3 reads CASSPTSGRAPSTDTQYF. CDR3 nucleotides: TGTGCCAGCAGTCCCACTAGCGGGAGGGCCCCGAGCACAGATACGCAGTATTTT.

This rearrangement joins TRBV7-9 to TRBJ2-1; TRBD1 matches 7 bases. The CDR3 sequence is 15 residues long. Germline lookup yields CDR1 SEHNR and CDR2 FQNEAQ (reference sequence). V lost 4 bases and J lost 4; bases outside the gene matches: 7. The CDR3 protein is CASSSRDREYNEQFF. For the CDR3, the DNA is TGTGCCAGCAGCTCCCGGGACAGAGAATACAATGAGCAGTTCTTC.

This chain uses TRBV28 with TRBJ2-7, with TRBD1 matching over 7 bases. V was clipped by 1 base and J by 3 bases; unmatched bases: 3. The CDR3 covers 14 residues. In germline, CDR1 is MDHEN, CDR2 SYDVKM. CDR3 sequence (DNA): TGTGCCAGCAGTTTATTCCAGGGGGACTACGAGCAGTACTTC. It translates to CASSLFQGDYEQYF.

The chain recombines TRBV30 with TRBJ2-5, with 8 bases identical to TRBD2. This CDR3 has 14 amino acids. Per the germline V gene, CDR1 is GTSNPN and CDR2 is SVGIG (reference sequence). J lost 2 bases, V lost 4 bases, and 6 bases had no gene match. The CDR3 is CAWTAGAAQETQYF. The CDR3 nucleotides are TGTGCCTGGACAGCGGGAGCTGCGCAAGAGACCCAGTACTTC.

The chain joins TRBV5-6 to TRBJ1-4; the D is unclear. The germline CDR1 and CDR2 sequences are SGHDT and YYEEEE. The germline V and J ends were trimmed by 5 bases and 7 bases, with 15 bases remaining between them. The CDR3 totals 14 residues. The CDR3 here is CASSSDGRSEKLFF. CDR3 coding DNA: TGTGCCAGCAGTTCTGACGGGAGGTCTGAAAAACTGTTTTTT.